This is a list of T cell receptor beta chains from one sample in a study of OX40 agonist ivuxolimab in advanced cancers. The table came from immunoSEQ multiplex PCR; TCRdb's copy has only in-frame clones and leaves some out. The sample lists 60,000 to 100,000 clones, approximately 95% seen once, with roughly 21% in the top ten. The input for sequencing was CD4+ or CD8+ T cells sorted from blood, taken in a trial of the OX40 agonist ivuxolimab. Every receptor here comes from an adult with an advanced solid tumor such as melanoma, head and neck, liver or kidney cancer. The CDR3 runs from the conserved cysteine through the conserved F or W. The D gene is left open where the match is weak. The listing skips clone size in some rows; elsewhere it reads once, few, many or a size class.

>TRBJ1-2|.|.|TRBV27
CASRPPGTAYGYTF
TGTGCCAGCAGACCCCCCGGGACGGCGTATGGCTACACCTTC
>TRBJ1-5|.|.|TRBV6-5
CASSYPQPQHF
TGTGCCAGCAGTTACCCCCAGCCCCAGCATTTT
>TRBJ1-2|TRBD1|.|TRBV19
CASSGAEATGQYGYTF
TGTGCCAGTAGTGGGGCGGAGGCGACAGGGCAGTATGGCTACACCTTC
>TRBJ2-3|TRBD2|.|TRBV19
CASSRARLAGADTQYF
TGTGCCAGTAGTAGGGCCCGCCTGGCGGGGGCAGATACGCAGTATTTT
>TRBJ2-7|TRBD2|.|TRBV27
CASSSGTSGTYEQYF
TGTGCCAGCAGTTCCGGGACTAGCGGTACCTACGAGCAGTACTTC
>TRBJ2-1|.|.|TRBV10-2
CASSGEPGSYNEQFF
TGCGCCAGCAGTGGAGAGCCCGGCTCCTACAATGAGCAGTTCTTC
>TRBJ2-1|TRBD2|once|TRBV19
CASRGWREGYNEQFF
TGTGCCAGTAGGGGTTGGCGGGAGGGGTACAATGAGCAGTTCTTC
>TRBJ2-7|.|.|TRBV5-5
CASSLGKATVSYEQYF
TGTGCCAGCAGCTTGGGTAAGGCAACCGTTTCCTACGAGCAGTACTTC
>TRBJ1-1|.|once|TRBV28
CASSFELGTSPGLTEAFF
TGTGCCAGCAGTTTCGAGCTCGGGACATCACCGGGGCTCACTGAAGCTTTCTTT
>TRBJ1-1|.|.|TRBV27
CASSVESEGTNTEAFF
TGTGCCAGCAGCGTAGAGTCGGAGGGGACGAACACTGAAGCTTTCTTT
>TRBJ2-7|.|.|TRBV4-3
CASSQERWGEQYF
TGCGCCAGCAGCCAAGAACGGTGGGGAGAGCAGTACTTC
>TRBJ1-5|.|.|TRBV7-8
CASSLVAGRFNQPQHF
TGTGCCAGCAGCTTAGTTGCTGGGCGGTTCAATCAGCCCCAGCATTTT
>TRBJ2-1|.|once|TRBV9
CASSAPRTQGIHYNEQFF
TGTGCCAGCAGCGCCCCTCGAACACAGGGCATCCATTACAATGAGCAGTTCTTC
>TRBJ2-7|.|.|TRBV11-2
CASGRQTYEQYF
TGTGCCAGCGGACGACAGACCTACGAGCAGTACTTC
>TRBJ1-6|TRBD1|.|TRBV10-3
CAISRGTGEYSPLHF
TGTGCCATCAGCCGTGGGACAGGGGAGTATTCACCCCTCCACTTT
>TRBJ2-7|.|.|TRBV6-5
CASSYSTGYEQYF
TGTGCCAGCAGTTACTCGACGGGGTACGAGCAGTACTTC
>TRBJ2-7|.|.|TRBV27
CASSFNTGLRAYEQYF
TGTGCCAGCAGTTTCAACACAGGGTTAAGGGCCTACGAGCAGTACTTC
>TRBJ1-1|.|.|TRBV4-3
CASSQESGRYTEAFF
TGCGCCAGCAGCCAAGAATCAGGGAGGTACACTGAAGCTTTCTTT
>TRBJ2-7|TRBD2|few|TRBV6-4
CASSETSGGAYEQYF
TGTGCCAGCAGTGAAACTAGCGGGGGGGCCTACGAGCAGTACTTC
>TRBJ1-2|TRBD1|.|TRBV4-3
CASSPGQGAYGYTF
TGCGCCAGCAGCCCCGGACAGGGGGCGTATGGCTACACCTTC
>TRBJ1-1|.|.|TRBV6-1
CASSDRVVGEAFF
TGTGCCAGCAGTGACAGGGTTGTAGGGGAAGCTTTCTTT
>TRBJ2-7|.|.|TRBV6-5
CASSYSGGNRYEQYF
TGTGCCAGCAGTTACTCCGGGGGAAATCGCTACGAGCAGTACTTC
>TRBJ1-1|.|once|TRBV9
CASSHPLGQYTEAFF
TGTGCCAGCAGCCACCCTCTCGGACAGTACACTGAAGCTTTCTTT
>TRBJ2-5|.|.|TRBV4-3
CASSQGALAGISQETQYF
TGCGCCAGCAGCCAAGGGGCCCTCGCAGGGATCTCCCAAGAGACCCAGTACTTC
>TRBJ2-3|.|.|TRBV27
CASSWRGGTDTQYF
TGTGCCAGCAGTTGGAGGGGCGGAACAGATACGCAGTATTTT
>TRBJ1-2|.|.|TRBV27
CASSLSGYRAYGYTF
TGTGCCAGCAGTTTATCGGGGTACAGGGCCTATGGCTACACCTTC
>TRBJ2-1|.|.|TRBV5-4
CASSSGTQYEQFF
TGTGCCAGCAGCTCCGGGACCCAGTATGAGCAGTTCTTC